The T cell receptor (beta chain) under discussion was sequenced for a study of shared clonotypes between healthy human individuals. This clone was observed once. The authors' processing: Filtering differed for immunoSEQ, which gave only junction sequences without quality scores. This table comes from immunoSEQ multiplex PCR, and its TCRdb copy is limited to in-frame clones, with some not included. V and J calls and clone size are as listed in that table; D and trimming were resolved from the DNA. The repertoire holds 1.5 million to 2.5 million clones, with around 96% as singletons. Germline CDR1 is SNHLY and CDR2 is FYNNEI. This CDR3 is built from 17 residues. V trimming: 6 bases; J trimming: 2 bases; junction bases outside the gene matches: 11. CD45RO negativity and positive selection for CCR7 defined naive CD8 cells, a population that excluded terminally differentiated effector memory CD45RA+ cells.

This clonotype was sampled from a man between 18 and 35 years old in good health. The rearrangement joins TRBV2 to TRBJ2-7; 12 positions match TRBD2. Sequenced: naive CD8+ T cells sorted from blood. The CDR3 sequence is CASSRTTSGGYTYEQYF. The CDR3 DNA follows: TGTGCCAGCAGCCGCACGACTAGCGGGGGATATACCTACGAGCAGTACTTC.